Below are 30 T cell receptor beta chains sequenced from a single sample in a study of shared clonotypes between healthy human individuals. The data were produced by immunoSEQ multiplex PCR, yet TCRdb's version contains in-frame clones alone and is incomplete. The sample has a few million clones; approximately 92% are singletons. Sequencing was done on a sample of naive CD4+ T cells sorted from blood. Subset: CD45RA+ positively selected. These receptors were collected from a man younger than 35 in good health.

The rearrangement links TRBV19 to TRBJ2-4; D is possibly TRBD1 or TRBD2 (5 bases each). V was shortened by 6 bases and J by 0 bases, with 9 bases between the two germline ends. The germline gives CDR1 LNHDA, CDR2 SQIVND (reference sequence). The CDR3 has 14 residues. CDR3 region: CASSAGTAKNIQYF. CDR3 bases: TGTGCCAGTAGCGCCGGGACAGCCAAAAACATTCAGTACTTC.

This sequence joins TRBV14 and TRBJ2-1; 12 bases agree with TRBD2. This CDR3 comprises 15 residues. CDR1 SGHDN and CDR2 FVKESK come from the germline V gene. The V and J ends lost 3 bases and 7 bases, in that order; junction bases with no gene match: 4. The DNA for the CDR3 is TGTGCCAGCAGCCAGGGACTAGCGGGCTGGAATGAGCAGTTCTTC. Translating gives CASSQGLAGWNEQFF.

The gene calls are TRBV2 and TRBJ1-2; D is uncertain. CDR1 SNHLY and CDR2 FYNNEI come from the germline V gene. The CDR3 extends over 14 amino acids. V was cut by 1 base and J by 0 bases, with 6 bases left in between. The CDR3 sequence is CASSEVAANYGYTF. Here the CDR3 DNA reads TGTGCCAGCAGTGAAGTTGCAGCTAACTATGGCTACACCTTC.

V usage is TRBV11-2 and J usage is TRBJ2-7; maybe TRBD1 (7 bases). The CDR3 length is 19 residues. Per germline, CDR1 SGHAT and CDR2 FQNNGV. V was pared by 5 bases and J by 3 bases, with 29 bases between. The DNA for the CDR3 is TGTGCCAGCAGCCCGGGGGACAGTTCCGAGCCTTCCCCATACTACGAGCAGTACTTC. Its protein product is CASSPGDSSEPSPYYEQYF.

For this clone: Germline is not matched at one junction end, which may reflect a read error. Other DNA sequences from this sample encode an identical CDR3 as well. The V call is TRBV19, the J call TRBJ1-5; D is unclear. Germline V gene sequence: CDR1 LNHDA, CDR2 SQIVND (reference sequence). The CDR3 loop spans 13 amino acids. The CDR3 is CASSVDSNQPQHF. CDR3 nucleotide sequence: TGTGCCAGTAGTGTAGATAGCAATCAGCCCCAGCATTTT.

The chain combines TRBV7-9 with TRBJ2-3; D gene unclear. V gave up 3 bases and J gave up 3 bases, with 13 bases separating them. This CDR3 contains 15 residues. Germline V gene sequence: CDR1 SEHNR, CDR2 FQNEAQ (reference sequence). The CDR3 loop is CASSFSTAATDTQYF. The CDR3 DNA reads TGTGCCAGCAGCTTCTCGACTGCTGCGACAGATACGCAGTATTTT.

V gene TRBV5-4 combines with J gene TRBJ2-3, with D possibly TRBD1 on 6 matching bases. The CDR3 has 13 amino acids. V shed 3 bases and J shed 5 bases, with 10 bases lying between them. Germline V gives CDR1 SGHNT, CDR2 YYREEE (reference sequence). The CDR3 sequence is CASSSRGLDTQYF. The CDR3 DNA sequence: TGTGCCAGCAGCTCAAGGGGGTTAGATACGCAGTATTTT.

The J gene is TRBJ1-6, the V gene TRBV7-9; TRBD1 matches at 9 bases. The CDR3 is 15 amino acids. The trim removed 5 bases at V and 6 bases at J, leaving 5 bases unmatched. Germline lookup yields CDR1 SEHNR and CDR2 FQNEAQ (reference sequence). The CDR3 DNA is TGTGCCAGCAGCCCCCCGGGACAGGGTAATTCACCCCTCCACTTT. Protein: CASSPPGQGNSPLHF.

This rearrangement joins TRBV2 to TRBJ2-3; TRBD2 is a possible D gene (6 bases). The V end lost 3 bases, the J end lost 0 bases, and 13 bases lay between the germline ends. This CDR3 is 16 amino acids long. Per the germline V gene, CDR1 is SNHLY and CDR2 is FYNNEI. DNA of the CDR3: TGTGCCAGCAGTGACACTCTTAGCGGTAGCACAGATACGCAGTATTTT. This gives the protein CASSDTLSGSTDTQYF.

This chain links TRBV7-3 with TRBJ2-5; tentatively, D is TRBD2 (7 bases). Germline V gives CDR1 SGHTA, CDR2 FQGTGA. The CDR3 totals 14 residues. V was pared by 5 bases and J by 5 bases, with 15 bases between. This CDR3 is CASSPWGGWETQYF. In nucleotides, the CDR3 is TGTGCCAGCAGCCCCTGGGGGGGCTGGGAGACCCAGTACTTC. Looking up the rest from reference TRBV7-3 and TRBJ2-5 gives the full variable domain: GAGVSQTPSNKVTEKGKYVELRCDPISGHTALYWYRQSLGQGPEFLIYFQGTGAADDSGLPNDRFFAVRPEGSVSTLKIQRTERGDSAVYLCASSPWGGWETQYFGPGTRLLVL.

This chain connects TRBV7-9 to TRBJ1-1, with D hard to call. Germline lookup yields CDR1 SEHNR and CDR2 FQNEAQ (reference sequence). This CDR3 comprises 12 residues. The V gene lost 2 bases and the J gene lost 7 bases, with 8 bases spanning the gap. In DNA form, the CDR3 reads TGTGCCAGCAGCTTAACCGGGGTTGAAGCTTTCTTT. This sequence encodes CASSLTGVEAFF.

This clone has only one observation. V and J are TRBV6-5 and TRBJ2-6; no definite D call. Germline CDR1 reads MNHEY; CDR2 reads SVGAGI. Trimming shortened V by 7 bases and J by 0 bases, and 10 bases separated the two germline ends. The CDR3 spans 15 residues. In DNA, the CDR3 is TGTGCCAGCATAAGCGCTTTCTCTGGGGCCAACGTCCTGACTTTC. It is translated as CASISAFSGANVLTF.

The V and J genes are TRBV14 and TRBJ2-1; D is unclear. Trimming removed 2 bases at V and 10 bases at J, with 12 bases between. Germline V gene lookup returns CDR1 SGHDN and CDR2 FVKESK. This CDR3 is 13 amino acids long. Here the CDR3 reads CASSQLPTAEQFF. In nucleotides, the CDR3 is TGTGCCAGCAGCCAACTACCTACAGCGGAGCAGTTCTTC.

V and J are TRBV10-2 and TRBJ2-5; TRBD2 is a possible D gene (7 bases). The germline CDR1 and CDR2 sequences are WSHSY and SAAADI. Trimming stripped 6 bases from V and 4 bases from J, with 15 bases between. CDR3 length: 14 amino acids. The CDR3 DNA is TGCGCCAGCAGGGGCAAAGGGGGGGGAGAGACCCAGTACTTC. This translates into CASRGKGGGETQYF.

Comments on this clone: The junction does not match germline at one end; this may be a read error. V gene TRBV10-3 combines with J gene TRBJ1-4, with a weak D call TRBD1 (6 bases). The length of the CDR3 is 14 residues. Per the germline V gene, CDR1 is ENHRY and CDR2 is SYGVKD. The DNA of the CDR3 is TGTGCCATCAGTGACTCGGGGGCTAATGGAAAACTGTTTTTT. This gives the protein CAISDSGANGKLFF.

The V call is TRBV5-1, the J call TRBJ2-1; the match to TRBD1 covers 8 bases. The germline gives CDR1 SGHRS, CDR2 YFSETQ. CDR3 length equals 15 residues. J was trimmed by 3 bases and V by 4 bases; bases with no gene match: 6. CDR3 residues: CASSQTGGNYNEQFF. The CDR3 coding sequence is TGCGCCAGCAGCCAAACAGGGGGGAACTACAATGAGCAGTTCTTC.

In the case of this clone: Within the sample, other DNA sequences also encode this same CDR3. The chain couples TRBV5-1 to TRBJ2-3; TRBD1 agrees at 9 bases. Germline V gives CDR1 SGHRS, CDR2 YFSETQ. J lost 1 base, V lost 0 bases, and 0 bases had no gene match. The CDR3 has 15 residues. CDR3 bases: TGCGCCAGCAGCTTGGACAGGGGGCGCACAGATACGCAGTATTTT. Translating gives CASSLDRGRTDTQYF.

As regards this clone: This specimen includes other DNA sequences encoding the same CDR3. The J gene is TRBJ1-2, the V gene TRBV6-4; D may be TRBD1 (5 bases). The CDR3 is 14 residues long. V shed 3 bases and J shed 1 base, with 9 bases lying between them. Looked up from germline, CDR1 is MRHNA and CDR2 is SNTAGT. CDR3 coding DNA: TGTGCCAGCAGTGATGGGCAGGGTAACTATGGCTACACCTTC. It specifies CASSDGQGNYGYTF.

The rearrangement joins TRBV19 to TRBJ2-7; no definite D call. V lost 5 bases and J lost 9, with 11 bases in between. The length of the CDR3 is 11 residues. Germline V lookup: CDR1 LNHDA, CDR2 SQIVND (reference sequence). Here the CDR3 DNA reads TGTGCCAGTAGTCCCATTTCTGGGCAGTACTTC. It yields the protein CASSPISGQYF.

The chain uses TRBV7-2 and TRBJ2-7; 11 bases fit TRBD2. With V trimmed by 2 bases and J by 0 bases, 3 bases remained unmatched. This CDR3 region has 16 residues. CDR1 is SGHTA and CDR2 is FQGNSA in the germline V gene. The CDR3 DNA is TGTGCCAGCAGCTTACGGGGACTAGCGGCCTCCTACGAGCAGTACTTC. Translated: CASSLRGLAASYEQYF.

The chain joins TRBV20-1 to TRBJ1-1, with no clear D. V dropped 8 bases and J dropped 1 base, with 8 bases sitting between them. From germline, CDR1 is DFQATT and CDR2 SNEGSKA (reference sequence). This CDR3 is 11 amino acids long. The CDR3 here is CSLRGNTEAFF. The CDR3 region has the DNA TGCAGTCTTAGAGGGAACACTGAAGCTTTCTTT.

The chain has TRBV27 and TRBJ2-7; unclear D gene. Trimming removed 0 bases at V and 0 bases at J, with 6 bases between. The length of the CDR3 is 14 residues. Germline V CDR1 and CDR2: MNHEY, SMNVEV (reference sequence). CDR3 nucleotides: TGTGCCAGCAGTTTATCAGGACGCTCCTACGAGCAGTACTTC. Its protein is CASSLSGRSYEQYF.

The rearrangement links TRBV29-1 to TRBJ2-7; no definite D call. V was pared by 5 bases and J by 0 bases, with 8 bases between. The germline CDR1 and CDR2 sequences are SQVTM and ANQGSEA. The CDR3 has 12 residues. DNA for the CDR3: TGCAGCGTTCAGCCGAGCTCCTACGAGCAGTACTTC. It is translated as CSVQPSSYEQYF.

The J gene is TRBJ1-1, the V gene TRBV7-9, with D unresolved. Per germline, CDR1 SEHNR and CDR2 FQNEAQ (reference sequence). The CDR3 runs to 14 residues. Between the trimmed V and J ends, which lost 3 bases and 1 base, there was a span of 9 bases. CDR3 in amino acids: CASSFRGSNTEAFF. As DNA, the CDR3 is TGTGCCAGCAGCTTCCGGGGTTCGAACACTGAAGCTTTCTTT.

CDR3 DNA sequence: TGTGCCAGCAGCTCGGGACCGGGGCCTCTTACCGGGGAGCTGTTTTTT. Residues: CASSSGPGPLTGELFF. This chain links TRBV5-5 with TRBJ2-2; perhaps D is TRBD1 or TRBD2 (5 bases each). The CDR3 runs 16 residues. The germline gives CDR1 SGHKS, CDR2 YYEKEE (reference sequence). Trimming took off 3 bases at V and 5 bases at J, with 17 bases between the two ends.

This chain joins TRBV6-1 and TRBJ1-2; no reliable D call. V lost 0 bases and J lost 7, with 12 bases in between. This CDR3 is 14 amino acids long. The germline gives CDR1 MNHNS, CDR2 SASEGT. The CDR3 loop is CASSEAGGSGGYTF. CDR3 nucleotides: TGTGCCAGCAGTGAAGCGGGCGGTTCGGGTGGCTACACCTTC.

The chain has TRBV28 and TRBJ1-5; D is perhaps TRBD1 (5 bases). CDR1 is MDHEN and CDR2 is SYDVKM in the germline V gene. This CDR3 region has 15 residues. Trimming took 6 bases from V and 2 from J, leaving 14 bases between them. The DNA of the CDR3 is TGTGCCAGCAGGGATCATCAGGGAGGCAATCAGCCCCAGCATTTT. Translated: CASRDHQGGNQPQHF.

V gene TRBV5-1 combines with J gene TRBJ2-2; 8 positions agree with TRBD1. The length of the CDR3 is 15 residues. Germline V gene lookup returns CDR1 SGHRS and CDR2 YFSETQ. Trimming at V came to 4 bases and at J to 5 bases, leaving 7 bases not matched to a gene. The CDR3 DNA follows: TGCGCCAGCAGCAGGACAGGGATCGGGACCGGGGAGCTGTTTTTT. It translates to CASSRTGIGTGELFF.

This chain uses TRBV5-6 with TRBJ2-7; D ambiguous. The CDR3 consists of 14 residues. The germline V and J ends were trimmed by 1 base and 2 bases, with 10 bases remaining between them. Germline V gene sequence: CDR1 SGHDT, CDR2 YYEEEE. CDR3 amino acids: CASSLFSQTYEQYF. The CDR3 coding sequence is TGTGCCAGCAGCTTGTTCAGCCAGACCTACGAGCAGTACTTC.

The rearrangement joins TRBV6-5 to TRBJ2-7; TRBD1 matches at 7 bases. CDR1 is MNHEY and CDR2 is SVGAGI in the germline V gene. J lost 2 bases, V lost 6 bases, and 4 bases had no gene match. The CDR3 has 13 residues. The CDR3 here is CASSNGQAYEQYF. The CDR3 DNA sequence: TGTGCCAGCAGCAACGGACAGGCCTACGAGCAGTACTTC.